This T cell receptor (beta chain) derives from a study of beta chain features in type 1 diabetes. There are 12 residues in the CDR3. The ends were cut back, 4 bases at V and 5 bases at J, with 12 bases in the middle. CDR1 is GTSNPN, CDR2 SVGIG, per germline (reference sequence). Every isolated RNA sample was fully reverse transcribed, so sequencing captured expressed TCRB transcripts. The protocol was immunoSEQ multiplex PCR, while the TCRdb copy is restricted to in-frame clones and leaves out a portion. This sample has tens of thousands of clones, with under 35% found just once. All sorted populations exceeded 95% purity.

The sequencing sample was made of stem cell memory CD4+ T cells from blood. The origin of this receptor is a woman aged 18-35 years in good health. The chain is built from TRBV30 and TRBJ2-7; D unresolved. CDR3 region: CAWKTVADEQYF. CDR3 nucleotide sequence: TGTGCCTGGAAAACGGTGGCGGACGAGCAGTACTTC.